This paragraph covers one TCR beta chain sequence. Germline V gives CDR1 GTSNPN, CDR2 SVGIG (reference sequence). This CDR3 spans 14 amino acids. Trimming left V 4 bases short and J 8 bases short, with 17 bases between. The data were obtained in a study of OX40 agonist ivuxolimab in advanced cancers. Study overall: In this cohort, patients received ivuxolimab, an agonistic anti-OX40 (CD134) antibody. Patients received ivuxolimab, an intravenous treatment, every 2 weeks at 0.01 to 10 mg/kg.

Profiled with immunoSEQ multiplex PCR; TCRdb holds only in-frame clones, not every one. This table holds roughly 97,000 clones, approximately 90% found once. Sequencing was performed on CD4+ or CD8+ T cells sorted from blood, taken in a trial of the OX40 agonist ivuxolimab. The rearrangement uses TRBV30 and TRBJ1-4; D remains unclear. The source is an adult with an advanced solid tumor such as melanoma, head and neck, liver or kidney cancer. CDR3 loop: CAWKTKVFREKLFF. For the CDR3, the DNA is TGTGCCTGGAAGACTAAGGTGTTTAGGGAAAAACTGTTTTTT.